These T cell receptor beta chains were read from a single sample in a study of cytomegalovirus exposure and HLA in healthy donors. Libraries were prepared by immunoSEQ multiplex PCR; TCRdb keeps only in-frame clonotypes and omits some of them. The profile shows about 150,000 clones, approximately 74% of them singletons. Sequencing was carried out using PBMCs. Receptor source: a man aged 25-40 years in good health and CMV-seronegative. Each CDR3 is given with its conserved first and last residue. D genes are given only for firm matches. Some rows have no size entry. The others give once, few or many, or a class for an expanded clone.

j_call clone_size d_call v_call cdr3_nt cdr3_aa
TRBJ1-1 few . TRBV9 TGTGCCAGCAGCGTAGGCGGCGGGGGAGCTGAAGCTTTCTTT CASSVGGGGAEAFF
TRBJ2-7 few . TRBV13 TGTGCCAGCAGCCTAACGGGGGGCCACGAGCAGTACTTC CASSLTGGHEQYF
TRBJ1-2 . . TRBV28 TGTGCCAGCAGTTCAGTAACAGAAAAGATCAGGGGTGGCTACACCTTC CASSSVTEKIRGGYTF
TRBJ1-2 . TRBD1 TRBV5-1 TGCGCCAGCAGTACAACAGGGGGCAACTATGGCTACACCTTC CASSTTGGNYGYTF
TRBJ1-4 . . TRBV7-9 TGTGCCAGCAGCCCTCCTGGGGCCGACAATGAAAAACTGTTTTTT CASSPPGADNEKLFF
TRBJ2-5 . . TRBV30 TGTGCCTGGACCCACGGAGGGGGGGGCCGAGAGACCCAGTACTTC CAWTHGGGGRETQYF
TRBJ2-7 . TRBD2 TRBV29-1 TGCAGCGTTGAAGATCAGGGAGGGTCCTACGAGCAGTACTTC CSVEDQGGSYEQYF
TRBJ1-2 . . TRBV14 TGTGCCAGCAGCCCGGACAGAAACTATGGCTACACCTTC CASSPDRNYGYTF
TRBJ1-2 few TRBD1 TRBV6-1 TGTGCCAGCACCCGGACAGGAGAAGGCTACACCTTC CASTRTGEGYTF
TRBJ2-5 few . TRBV29-1 TGCAGCGTTGAGCCCAGGGGGGTTGAGACCCAGTACTTC CSVEPRGVETQYF
TRBJ2-3 few TRBD2 TRBV6-1 TGTGCCAGCAGTGAACTAGCGGGGGTTCCCACAGATACGCAGTATTTT CASSELAGVPTDTQYF
TRBJ2-7 once . TRBV6-1 TGTGCCAGCAGTGAACGGTCAACCTACGAGCAGTACTTC CASSERSTYEQYF
TRBJ1-2 . . TRBV10-3 TGTGCCATCAGTGAGTCTACTTCTAACTATGGCTACACCTTC CAISESTSNYGYTF
TRBJ2-3 few . TRBV4-3 TGCGCCAGCAGCCAAGATCGACTAGCAGATACGCAGTATTTT CASSQDRLADTQYF
TRBJ1-5 . . TRBV4-3 TGCGCCAGCAGCCAAGATCACACAGTCGGTCAGCCCCAGAATTTT CASSQDHTVGQPQNF
TRBJ2-3 . . TRBV6-5 TGTGCCAGCAGTTCCCACCGACAGGCTGGCACAGATACGCAGTATTTT CASSSHRQAGTDTQYF
TRBJ1-5 . . TRBV19 TGTGCCAGTAGTGCCTCTAACCGCCAGCCCCAGCATTTT CASSASNRQPQHF
TRBJ1-4 . TRBD1 TRBV7-9 TGTTCCAGCAGCTTAGGAGACAGGGTAACTGAAAAACTGTTTTTT CSSSLGDRVTEKLFF
TRBJ2-1 . . TRBV6-1 TGTGCCAGCAGCGTTTTGGGGGCTAACAATGAGCAGTTCTTC CASSVLGANNEQFF
TRBJ2-1 few . TRBV5-5 TGTGCCAGCAGCTTGGGCCGGGGAAGGTCCTACAATGAGCAGTTCTTC CASSLGRGRSYNEQFF
TRBJ1-5 once . TRBV28 TGTGCCAGCAGCCGGACATATAGCAATCAGCCCCAGCATTTT CASSRTYSNQPQHF
TRBJ2-2 . TRBD2 TRBV10-3 TGTGCCATCAGAGCGGGGGTCACCGGGGAGCTGTTTTTT CAIRAGVTGELFF
TRBJ2-7 . . TRBV28 TGTGCCAGCAGTTCAGGACAGATCCTCTATTACGAGCAGTACTTC CASSSGQILYYEQYF
TRBJ1-2 . TRBD1 TRBV6-1 TGTGCCAGCAGTGGTTACGGGACAGTGTATGGCTACACCTTC CASSGYGTVYGYTF
TRBJ1-2 . TRBD1 TRBV28 TGTGCCAGCAGTCCTCCCTGGACAGGCGACTATGGCTACACCTTC CASSPPWTGDYGYTF
TRBJ1-1 . TRBD1 TRBV19 TGTGCCAGTACCCGGACAGGGAGAAGGCCTGAAGCTTTCTTT CASTRTGRRPEAFF
TRBJ2-7 . TRBD1 TRBV7-9 TGTGCCAGCAGCTTAGTCTCAGGGGGCTTCGACGAGCAGTACTTC CASSLVSGGFDEQYF
TRBJ1-1 . . TRBV2 TGTGCCAGCAGTGAGGGGCCCGCCCCTGAAGCTTTCTTT CASSEGPAPEAFF
TRBJ2-5 . . TRBV9 TGTGCCAGCAGCGTAGCTGGAGGAGACTTCCAAGAGACCCAGTACTTC CASSVAGGDFQETQYF
TRBJ2-5 . TRBD2 TRBV9 TGTGCCAGCAGCGTAGTACGAGCGGGGGGCGCGGAGACCCAGTACTTC CASSVVRAGGAETQYF
TRBJ2-5 . . TRBV19 TGTGCCAGTAGTACCTCTCGACGGACAATAGGAGAGACCCAGTACTTC CASSTSRRTIGETQYF
TRBJ1-2 . . TRBV7-6 TGTGCCAGCAGCCCAATGACAGGACTTAACTATGGCTACACCTTC CASSPMTGLNYGYTF
TRBJ1-2 . . TRBV6-5 TGTGCCTCAACCCCGGACAGTAACTATGGCTACACCTTC CASTPDSNYGYTF
TRBJ2-3 . . TRBV30 TGTGCCTGGGGAGGACCCTTAACTAACACAGATACGCAGTATTTT CAWGGPLTNTDTQYF
TRBJ2-7 once . TRBV7-6 TGTGCCAGCAGCACCCCGGACAGATACAATCCCTACGAGCAGTACTTC CASSTPDRYNPYEQYF
TRBJ2-3 once . TRBV2 TGTGCCAGCAGTGACCAGGGTTACACAGATACGCAGTATTTT CASSDQGYTDTQYF
TRBJ1-3 once TRBD1 TRBV6-5 TGTGCCAGCAGTTACGACAGGGATTCTGGAAACACCATATATTTT CASSYDRDSGNTIYF
TRBJ2-1 . . TRBV7-7 TGTGCTAGCAGCTTAGCAGTGGGGCTAGATGAGCAGTTCTTC CASSLAVGLDEQFF
TRBJ2-2 . . TRBV9 TGTGCCAGCAGCGTAGAGGCGGGGAGAAACACCGGGGAGCTGTTTTTT CASSVEAGRNTGELFF
TRBJ1-2 . . TRBV6-5 TGTGCCAGCAGTTTTCAGGGGAACTATGGCTACCCCTTC CASSFQGNYGYPF
TRBJ1-5 . TRBD1 TRBV10-3 TGTGCCACCAGCAGCGGGGACAGGGTGTTAGGTCAGCCCCAGCATTTT CATSSGDRVLGQPQHF
TRBJ1-5 . . TRBV7-3 TGTGCCAGCAGCTTAGACAGCAATCAGCCCCAGAATTTT CASSLDSNQPQNF